The TCR beta chain under discussion was sequenced for a study of OX40 agonist ivuxolimab in advanced cancers. About the study: Participants could have had prior anti-PD-1, anti-PD-L1 or anti-CTLA-4 therapy, and about 40% had some.

This clone is a singleton in its sample. The antigen is unknown. Study-wide results and limits: At doses 0.1 to 3.0 mg/kg, CD4+ and CD8+ clones expanded. On average, CD8+ T cells showed a greater number of expanded clones than CD4+.

J gave up 8 bases and V 7 bases, and 6 bases lay outside the gene matches. This CDR3 contains 14 residues. Germline CDR1 and CDR2: LNHDA and SQIVND (reference sequence). Data came from immunoSEQ multiplex PCR; TCRdb stores just in-frame clones and leaves some out. Counted here are some 90,000 clones, around nine tenths occurring once; the ten biggest clones make up 1.1%. The clonotype was recovered from an adult with an advanced solid tumor such as melanoma, head and neck, liver or kidney cancer. The sequencing here drew on CD4+ or CD8+ T cells sorted from blood, taken in a trial of the OX40 agonist ivuxolimab. The chain is built from TRBV19 and TRBJ1-5, with TRBD1 matching over 12 bases. This chain's CDR3 is CASNEGQGAEPQHF. The CDR3 DNA reads TGTGCCAGTAATGAGGGACAGGGGGCTGAGCCCCAGCATTTT.